This record concerns one T cell receptor beta chain sequence. Antigen unknown. These data are taken from a study of CD8+CD57+ T cells in acquired aplastic anemia. Germline CDR1 and CDR2: GTSNPN and SVGIG (reference sequence). The CDR3 consists of 10 residues. Trimming pared 3 bases from V and 5 bases from J, leaving 4 bases between. The template for TCR beta VDJ and CDR3 sequence profiling was genomic DNA. TCRdb called the reads again in MiXCR, with one record for every CDR3 protein. The repertoire holds 150,000 to 160,000 distinct CDR3 sequences, with less than 60% as singletons. Study-level points and caveats: Overlapping CD8+ CDR3 repertoires of patients and controls contained approximately 29 shared sequences.

CD8+CD57+ cell expansion, shown by flow cytometry, had occurred in the patients selected for sequencing. This TCR was sampled from a human donor with aplastic anemia. Source material: sorted CD4+, CD8+, or CD8+CD57+ T cells (not recorded which) from PBMCs. V is TRBV30 and J is TRBJ2-5; D is uncertain. The CDR3 sequence: CAWRDETQYF. The DNA for the CDR3 is TGTGCCTGGAGAGACGAGACCCAGTACTTC.